The clone carrying this T cell receptor (beta chain) was detected only once. One end of the junction fails to match germline, which may point to a read error. The data are from a study of blood T cell repertoires in COVID-19. Background on the study: The study drew acute and convalescent COVID-19 samples from the United States, Italy and Spain. T cells, B-cell-depleted T cells, or PBMCs provided the cDNA or gDNA that served as material.

CDR1 SQVTM and CDR2 ANQGSEA come from the germline V gene. The CDR3 has 15 amino acids. In the original processing: Estimation of nucleated cell counts relied on the amplification of reference gene primers. Some clones are missing from TCRdb's copy, which holds only in-frame ones; the method was immunoSEQ multiplex PCR. The DNA gave D and trimming, while V, J and clone size come from that table. This sample has about 250,000 clones; nearly 90% occur once, and the top ten carry around 1.9%. The receptor comes from a woman aged 55 to 70 with COVID-19, enrolled during active disease. The specimen was peripheral blood. V is TRBV29-1 and J is TRBJ1-4; D is possibly TRBD1 (6 bases). CDR3 loop: CSVEAGTLANEKLFF. CDR3 sequence (DNA): TGCAGCGTTGAGGCTGGGACATTGGCGAATGAAAAACTATTTTTT.